The 23 T cell receptor beta chains below come from one sample, sequenced in a study of OX40 agonist ivuxolimab in advanced cancers. Profiling relied on immunoSEQ multiplex PCR, and the TCRdb table lists in-frame clones only, not all of them. The data show about 120,000 clones, with 85% to 90% seen just once and under 0.7% held by the top ten. Sequences were derived from CD4+ or CD8+ T cells sorted from blood, sampled in a trial of the OX40 agonist ivuxolimab. These receptors came from an adult with an advanced solid tumor such as melanoma, head and neck, liver or kidney cancer.

This clone was recorded only once. V gene TRBV2 combines with J gene TRBJ2-6; D perhaps matches TRBD1 (6 bases). CDR3 length equals 17 residues. V dropped 2 bases and J dropped 2 bases, with 13 bases sitting between them. Germline values: CDR1 SNHLY, CDR2 FYNNEI. CDR3 bases: TGTGCCAGCAGTGAAACTGGATACAGGGCTGGGGCCAACGTCCTGACTTTC. Translating it yields CASSETGYRAGANVLTF.

The chain joins TRBV5-1 to TRBJ2-7; D unresolved. The CDR3 is 13 amino acids. Germline V gives CDR1 SGHRS, CDR2 YFSETQ. The V gene lost 1 base and the J gene lost 5 bases, with 10 bases spanning the gap. CDR3 in DNA: TGCGCCAGCAGCTTGTCGCCACGGAACGAGCAGTACTTC. Translated, it gives CASSLSPRNEQYF.

The gene calls are TRBV5-4 and TRBJ2-1, with 10 bases that match TRBD2. The CDR3 contains 15 residues. V lost 4 bases, J lost 2 bases, and 3 bases stayed unmatched. Germline CDR1 is SGHNT and CDR2 is YYREEE (reference sequence). CDR3 region: CASSTTSGAYNEQFF. The CDR3, as DNA: TGTGCCAGCAGCACCACTAGCGGGGCCTACAATGAGCAGTTCTTC.

The chain uses TRBV5-4 and TRBJ1-5; D ambiguous. CDR1 is SGHNT, CDR2 YYREEE, per germline (reference sequence). The CDR3 spans 15 residues. V lost 4 bases, J lost 1 base, and 12 bases lay in between. CDR3 DNA sequence: TGTGCCAGCAGCCCGGGAGGCGGAAGCAATCAGCCCCAGCATTTT. Protein product: CASSPGGGSNQPQHF. The whole variable domain, filled in from reference TRBV5-4 and TRBJ1-5, reads ETGVTQSPTHLIKTRGQQVTLRCSSQSGHNTVSWYQQALGQGPQFIFQYYREEENGRGNFPPRFSGLQFPNYSSELNVNALELDDSALYLCASSPGGGSNQPQHFGDGTRLSIL.

This clone was found a few times. The chain combines TRBV4-2 with TRBJ2-7; D is uncertain. V was trimmed by 4 bases and J by 0 bases, leaving 13 bases between them. Germline lookup yields CDR1 LGHNA and CDR2 YNFKEQ. This CDR3 has 15 residues. The CDR3 reads CASSLVSESSYEQYF. The DNA of the CDR3 is TGTGCCAGCAGCCTAGTAAGCGAGAGCTCCTACGAGCAGTACTTC.

The chain links TRBV7-2 to TRBJ1-4; a possible D gene is TRBD1 (5 bases). CDR1 is SGHTA, CDR2 FQGNSA, per germline. CDR3 size: 17 residues. Trimming stripped 7 bases from V and 0 bases from J, with 18 bases between. This CDR3 reads CASTLGRGGATNEKLFF. The CDR3 DNA reads as TGTGCCAGCACCCTGGGGAGGGGAGGGGCAACTAATGAAAAACTGTTTTTT.

This clone occurred once. The CDR3 sequence is CASSRGTTRFTDTQYF. DNA for the CDR3: TGTGCCAGCAGCAGAGGGACTACCAGATTCACAGATACGCAGTATTTT. V gene TRBV7-6 combines with J gene TRBJ2-3; 7 bases agree with TRBD2. This CDR3 contains 16 residues. Germline CDR1 and CDR2: SGHVS and FNYEAQ. V shed 5 bases and J 2 bases; nucleotides not matched to a gene: 10. The full variable domain, completed using reference TRBV7-6 and TRBJ2-3, is GAGVSQSPRYKVTKRGQDVALRCDPISGHVSLYWYRQALGQGPEFLTYFNYEAQQDKSGLPNDRFSAERPEGSISTLTIQRTEQRDSAMYRCASSRGTTRFTDTQYFGPGTRLTVL.

This chain links TRBV5-1 with TRBJ2-7, with TRBD1 matching 10 bases. Germline CDR1 and CDR2: SGHRS and YFSETQ. The CDR3 runs to 14 residues. The V and J ends lost 3 bases and 4 bases, in that order; junction bases with no gene match: 4. CDR3 sequence: CASSSTGGEYEQYF. DNA of the CDR3: TGCGCCAGCAGCTCGACAGGGGGCGAGTACGAGCAGTACTTC.

This chain joins TRBV4-3 and TRBJ1-6, with unresolved D. The CDR3 spans 17 residues. The V and J ends lost 0 bases and 0 bases respectively, with 9 bases between them. The germline V gene encodes CDR1 LGHNA and CDR2 YSLEER. CDR3 protein: CASSQDRDISYNSPLHF. CDR3 DNA: TGCGCCAGCAGCCAAGATCGAGACATCTCCTATAATTCACCCCTCCACTTT.

The rearrangement joins TRBV5-4 to TRBJ1-6; the D is unclear. The CDR3 sequence is 14 residues long. The V end was cut by 4 bases, the J end by 4 bases, with 9 bases between. Germline values: CDR1 SGHNT, CDR2 YYREEE (reference sequence). In DNA, the CDR3 is TGTGCCAGCAGCATAGAAAATTATAATTCACCCCTCCACTTT. It specifies CASSIENYNSPLHF.

The gene calls are TRBV7-2 and TRBJ2-3; no reliable D call. This CDR3 has 13 residues. Trimming removed 7 bases at V and 1 base at J, with 9 bases between. Germline CDR1 SGHTA, CDR2 FQGNSA. Written as DNA, the CDR3 is TGTGCCAGCACCCATCGGGGCACAGATACGCAGTATTTT. Protein sequence: CASTHRGTDTQYF.

The V and J genes are TRBV27 and TRBJ1-3; TRBD1 matches at 10 bases. The CDR3 runs to 18 residues. After removal of 4 bases from V and 0 bases from J, the junction contained 9 bases not matched to a gene. Germline lookup yields CDR1 MNHEY and CDR2 SMNVEV (reference sequence). The CDR3 loop is CASSSTGTGAFSGNTIYF. CDR3 nucleotide sequence: TGTGCCAGCAGTTCGACCGGGACAGGGGCTTTCTCTGGAAACACCATATATTTT.

This clone was seen only a few times. V usage is TRBV28 and J usage is TRBJ1-2; no clear D. V was shortened by 2 bases and J by 2 bases, with 6 bases between the two germline ends. This CDR3 spans 13 amino acids. Germline V lookup: CDR1 MDHEN, CDR2 SYDVKM. The CDR3, as DNA: TGTGCCAGCAGTTTACCGGGAAACTATGGCTACACCTTC. Its translation: CASSLPGNYGYTF.

The chain is built from TRBV7-2 and TRBJ2-5; D possibly uses TRBD1 or TRBD2 (5 bases each). The V gene's germline CDR1 is SGHTA and CDR2 FQGNSA. This CDR3 region has 15 residues. With 5 bases removed from V and 5 bases from J, the gap between germline ends came to 18 bases. This chain's CDR3 is CASSPGTVSGETQYF. CDR3 sequence (DNA): TGTGCCAGCAGCCCCGGGACGGTCTCAGGGGAGACCCAGTACTTC.

The chain combines TRBV5-6 with TRBJ2-5; no clear D gene. Germline V lookup: CDR1 SGHDT, CDR2 YYEEEE. V dropped 2 bases and J dropped 7 bases, with 9 bases sitting between them. CDR3 length equals 12 residues. DNA for the CDR3: TGTGCCAGCAGCTTCTTAGGTCGGACCCAGTACTTC. It specifies CASSFLGRTQYF.

This chain joins TRBV4-3 and TRBJ1-3; 10 bases are shared with TRBD1. The CDR3 runs 16 residues. CDR1 and CDR2 from the germline V gene are LGHNA and YSLEER. Trimming removed 3 bases from V and 1 base from J; junction bases left unmatched: 3. CDR3 region: CASSQGTGVSGNTIYF. The DNA of the CDR3 is TGCGCCAGCAGCCAGGGGACAGGGGTGTCTGGAAACACCATATATTTT.

This rearrangement joins TRBV19 to TRBJ1-1; tentatively, D is TRBD1 (6 bases). Between the trimmed V and J ends, which lost 7 bases and 6 bases, there was a span of 15 bases. From germline, CDR1 is LNHDA and CDR2 SQIVND (reference sequence). The CDR3 is made up of 13 amino acids. The CDR3 sequence: CASTGDPRAEAFF. CDR3 in DNA: TGTGCCAGTACAGGGGACCCGAGAGCTGAAGCTTTCTTT.

The rearrangement links TRBV6-5 to TRBJ1-1; D gene ambiguous. Trimming shortened V by 2 bases and J by 3 bases, and 4 bases separated the two germline ends. The germline gives CDR1 MNHEY, CDR2 SVGAGI. This CDR3 is 12 amino acids long. The CDR3 nucleotides are TGTGCCAGCAGTTACCCCGACACTGAAGCTTTCTTT. Encoded protein: CASSYPDTEAFF.

This rearrangement joins TRBV19 to TRBJ2-7; D unclear. CDR1 is LNHDA and CDR2 is SQIVND in the germline V gene (reference sequence). V was clipped by 1 base and J by 4 bases, with 8 bases between them. The CDR3 length is 13 residues. CDR3 loop: CASSIGSSYEQYF. The CDR3 coding sequence is TGTGCCAGTAGTATAGGGAGCAGTTACGAGCAGTACTTC.

This clone appeared a single time. V and J are TRBV5-6 and TRBJ1-5; 10 bases match TRBD1. CDR1 is SGHDT and CDR2 is YYEEEE in the germline V gene. This CDR3 region has 14 residues. The V and J ends lost 3 bases and 6 bases, in that order; junction bases with no gene match: 3. In DNA, the CDR3 is TGTGCCAGCAGCTGGACAGGGGGTGTTCAGCCCCAGCATTTT. Its translation: CASSWTGGVQPQHF.

The V call is TRBV5-1, the J call TRBJ2-1; no firm D call. Germline-derived CDR1 and CDR2 are SGHRS and YFSETQ. The V end lost 1 base, the J end lost 8 bases, and 10 bases lay between the germline ends. This CDR3 contains 13 residues. Written as DNA, the CDR3 is TGCGCCAGCAGCTTGACTTTAGCCGATGAGCAGTTCTTC. Translating it yields CASSLTLADEQFF. The complete variable domain, with remaining parts taken from reference TRBV5-1 and TRBJ2-1, reads KAGVTQTPRYLIKTRGQQVTLSCSPISGHRSVSWYQQTPGQGLQFLFEYFSETQRNKGNFPGRFSGRQFSNSRSEMNVSTLELGDSALYLCASSLTLADEQFFGPGTRLTVL.

The chain links TRBV15 to TRBJ2-5; D gene ambiguous. Trimming took 4 bases from V and 2 from J, leaving 11 bases between them. The germline CDR1 and CDR2 sequences are LNHNV and YYDKDF (reference sequence). The CDR3 spans 14 residues. In DNA, the CDR3 is TGTGCCACCAGCACGACCCCTTTTCAAGAGACCCAGTACTTC. Its translation: CATSTTPFQETQYF.

This chain connects TRBV28 to TRBJ2-1; no firm D call. The V end lost 5 bases, the J end lost 4 bases, and 3 bases lay between the germline ends. The CDR3 has 11 amino acids. Germline V gene sequence: CDR1 MDHEN, CDR2 SYDVKM. DNA of the CDR3: TGTGCCAGCAGTCCGTACAATGAGCAGTTCTTC. It specifies CASSPYNEQFF.